The 21 T cell receptor beta chains given below trace back to one sample, sequenced in a study of blood T cell repertoires in COVID-19. Assay used: immunoSEQ multiplex PCR; TCRdb lists only in-frame clones, some missing. The sample includes about 320,000 clones, over 90% of them seen just once. The specimen sequenced was PBMCs or T cells enriched from blood (not recorded which). Receptors were obtained from a woman aged 25 to 39 who had been exposed to COVID-19.

This chain connects TRBV27 to TRBJ1-1; TRBD1 is a possible D gene (5 bases). Germline-derived CDR1 and CDR2 are MNHEY and SMNVEV (reference sequence). This CDR3 contains 15 residues. The ends were cut back, 0 bases at V and 0 bases at J, with 8 bases in the middle. The CDR3, as DNA: TGTGCCAGCAGTTTATCGGGGCTCCTGAACACTGAAGCTTTCTTT. Its translation is CASSLSGLLNTEAFF.

This chain links TRBV15 with TRBJ1-2; D unclear. Germline values: CDR1 LNHNV, CDR2 YYDKDF (reference sequence). The CDR3 sequence is 13 residues long. The germline V and J ends were trimmed by 8 bases and 0 bases, with 10 bases remaining between them. For the CDR3, the DNA is TGTGCCACCCGCGGGTCGGCTAACTATGGCTACACCTTC. Translating gives CATRGSANYGYTF.

The chain employs TRBV21-1 and TRBJ1-6. TRBV21-1 is a known pseudogene. The CDR3 runs to 16 residues. CDR3 loop: CASTELRPLGGSPLHF. The DNA for the CDR3 is TGTGCCAGCACCGAGTTGAGGCCCCTGGGGGGTTCACCCCTCCACTTT.

This chain joins TRBV7-2 and TRBJ2-5; TRBD2 matches at 11 bases. There are 15 residues in the CDR3. The trim removed 5 bases at V and 0 bases at J, leaving 2 bases unmatched. Germline V gene lookup returns CDR1 SGHTA and CDR2 FQGNSA. The CDR3, as DNA: TGTGCCAGCAGCCCTAGCGGGGGGAACCAAGAGACCCAGTACTTC. Amino acids: CASSPSGGNQETQYF.

Concerning this clone itself: The junction departs from germline at one end; a sequencing error may be responsible. The chain uses TRBV6-4 and TRBJ1-1, with a possible D match to TRBD1 (6 bases). Germline assignment: CDR1 MRHNA and CDR2 SNTAGT. The CDR3 totals 10 residues. CDR3 sequence reads: CASSDSTGLF. The CDR3 bases are TGTGCCAGCAGTGACTCTACAGGGCTCTTT.

DNA for the CDR3: TGTGCCAGCAGCTCTTCCGGGACAGGACTTAATGAAAAACTGTTTTTT. Protein: CASSSSGTGLNEKLFF. The genes are TRBV5-5 and TRBJ1-4, with 8 bases fitting TRBD1. V shed 3 bases and J 4 bases; nucleotides not matched to a gene: 8. Germline V gene sequence: CDR1 SGHKS, CDR2 YYEKEE (reference sequence). The CDR3 extends over 16 amino acids.

This chain links TRBV7-9 with TRBJ1-4; D is ambiguous. CDR1 and CDR2 (germline): SEHNR, FQNEAQ (reference sequence). V was pared by 5 bases and J by 10 bases, with 23 bases between. The CDR3 extends over 16 amino acids. CDR3 DNA sequence: TGTGCCAGCAGCCCATCGGCGACCTATAGCGGCGGAAAACTGTTTTTT. Translation: CASSPSATYSGGKLFF.

CDR3 region: CASTRDRGNYGYTF. CDR3 DNA sequence: TGTGCCAGCACCCGGGACAGGGGGAACTATGGCTACACCTTC. V and J are TRBV3-1 (or the pseudogene TRBV3-2) and TRBJ1-2, with TRBD1 matching over 11 bases. CDR3 length: 14 amino acids. Germline values: CDR1 LGHDT, CDR2 YNNKEL (reference sequence). J gave up 2 bases and V 7 bases, and 3 bases lay outside the gene matches.

The J gene is TRBJ1-3, the V gene TRBV5-4; D gene ambiguous. Trimming cost V 5 bases and J 0 bases, with 6 bases left between them. CDR1 SGHNT and CDR2 YYREEE come from the germline V gene (reference sequence). This CDR3 is 13 amino acids long. CDR3 nucleotides: TGTGCCAGCAGTTTCCACTCTGGAAACACCATATATTTT. This gives the protein CASSFHSGNTIYF.

This clone appeared a few times. J is TRBJ1-2 and V is TRBV9, with D perhaps matching TRBD1 (6 bases). V was shortened by 3 bases and J by 1 base, with 13 bases between the two germline ends. The CDR3 loop spans 15 amino acids. Germline V gene lookup returns CDR1 SGDLS and CDR2 YYNGEE. The CDR3 DNA follows: TGTGCCAGCAGCGGCAGGGGCGAAGATAACTATGGCTACACCTTC. It yields the protein CASSGRGEDNYGYTF.

This clone was counted a few times. CDR3 DNA: TGTGCCAGCAGCCCGATTCCAGGCCTCAATGAGCAGTTCTTC. This gives the protein CASSPIPGLNEQFF. This chain uses TRBV11-2 with TRBJ2-1, with no clear D. The CDR3 length is 14 residues. The V and J ends lost 5 bases and 6 bases respectively, with 14 bases between them. The germline V gene encodes CDR1 SGHAT and CDR2 FQNNGV.

The chain recombines TRBV30 with TRBJ1-5; 7 nucleotides match TRBD1. The CDR3 runs to 13 residues. The germline V gene encodes CDR1 GTSNPN and CDR2 SVGIG (reference sequence). Germline trimming cut 5 bases from V and 0 bases from J; bases unmatched to any gene: 1. Here the CDR3 reads CAWGDSSNQPQHF. CDR3 nucleotides: TGTGCCTGGGGGGACAGTAGCAATCAGCCCCAGCATTTT.

This clone was seen only once. The CDR3 loop reads CASGLATGGLEKLFF. CDR3 DNA: TGTGCTAGTGGTTTGGCCACAGGGGGCCTTGAAAAACTGTTTTTT. This chain uses TRBV12-5 with TRBJ1-4; TRBD1 matches at 9 bases. There are 15 residues in the CDR3. V trimming: 1 base; J trimming: 7 bases; junction bases outside the gene matches: 4. The germline gives CDR1 LGHNT, CDR2 FRNRAP.

CDR3 DNA: TGTGCCAGCAGCCTAAGGACAGGGGGCTACGAGCAGTACTTC. This gives the protein CASSLRTGGYEQYF. The chain couples TRBV5-8 to TRBJ2-7; 10 bases line up with TRBD1. This CDR3 comprises 14 residues. Germline CDR1 is SGHTS and CDR2 is YDEGEE. J gave up 3 bases and V 4 bases, and 4 bases lay outside the gene matches.

This chain uses TRBV6-5 with TRBJ2-2; TRBD1 might be the D (5 bases). Germline V CDR1 and CDR2: MNHEY, SVGAGI. The CDR3 covers 15 residues. Trimming pared 2 bases from V and 0 bases from J, leaving 7 bases between. The CDR3 spells CASSYGRANTGELFF. CDR3 nucleotide sequence: TGTGCCAGCAGTTACGGCAGGGCGAACACCGGGGAGCTGTTTTTT.

This clone has a single count. The chain combines TRBV5-1 with TRBJ1-5; D is possibly TRBD1 (5 bases). The V end was cut by 3 bases, the J end by 5 bases, with 15 bases between. The CDR3 consists of 15 residues. Germline-derived CDR1 and CDR2 are SGHRS and YFSETQ. The CDR3 DNA reads as TGCGCCAGCAGCTACCTGGGTGACAGAGATCAGCCCCAGCATTTT. It codes for CASSYLGDRDQPQHF.

The genes are TRBV19 and TRBJ2-6; the D gene is possibly TRBD1 (5 bases). Germline loops: CDR1 LNHDA, CDR2 SQIVND (reference sequence). The CDR3 is 16 amino acids. V was pared by 2 bases and J by 3 bases, with 11 bases between. CDR3: CASSINDRLGANVLTF. The CDR3 bases are TGTGCCAGTAGTATAAATGACAGACTTGGGGCCAACGTCCTGACTTTC.

CDR3 sequence: CASSPGLALNNEQFF. The CDR3 DNA reads TGTGCCAGCAGCCCCGGACTAGCCTTAAACAATGAGCAGTTCTTC. This sequence joins TRBV5-6 and TRBJ2-1; 8 positions agree with TRBD2. V lost 4 bases and J lost 5; bases outside the gene matches: 8. This CDR3 contains 15 residues. In germline, CDR1 is SGHDT, CDR2 YYEEEE.

This clone was detected once. This rearrangement joins TRBV5-1 to TRBJ2-7; 14 nucleotides line up with TRBD2. The germline CDR1 and CDR2 sequences are SGHRS and YFSETQ. This CDR3 has 14 residues. Trimming cost V 4 bases and J 7 bases; bases outside gene matches: 4. The CDR3: CASSAGLAGVEQYF. The DNA for the CDR3 is TGCGCCAGCAGCGCGGGACTAGCGGGGGTAGAGCAGTACTTC.

This clone was picked up one time. The gene calls are TRBV29-1 and TRBJ1-3; D is unresolved. The CDR3 runs 12 residues. The ends were cut back, 7 bases at V and 0 bases at J, with 7 bases in the middle. In germline, CDR1 is SQVTM, CDR2 ANQGSEA. In DNA, the CDR3 is TGCAGCGGGAGCGTCTCTGGAAACACCATATATTTT. Amino acid sequence: CSGSVSGNTIYF.

This chain uses TRBV7-6 with TRBJ2-6; a possible D gene is TRBD1 (6 bases). Germline V lookup: CDR1 SGHVS, CDR2 FNYEAQ. V lost 2 bases to trimming and J lost 0 bases, with 11 bases between them. This CDR3 has 17 residues. CDR3 region: CASSLRGQGSGANVLTF. CDR3 nucleotide sequence: TGTGCCAGCAGCTTAAGGGGACAAGGCTCTGGGGCCAACGTCCTGACTTTC.